This TCR beta chain appears in the sequencing data of a study of T cells in Graves' hyperthyroidism and ophthalmopathy. Notes on the study in general: Also found in blood were most expanded thyroid clonotypes above 0.001. Ophthalmopathy was told apart from stable hyperthyroidism by a 13 V-J model.

The V and J ends lost 5 bases and 4 bases respectively, with 14 bases between them. The CDR3 spans 14 residues. CDR1 and CDR2 from the germline V gene are SGHVS and FNYEAQ. RNA transcripts gave rise to amplified TCR beta CDR3 regions. When the TCR CDR3 underwent first-round RT-PCR, the HTBI primer set was used. TCRdb itself ran the multiplex PCR reads through MiXCR, one entry per CDR3 protein. This sample has 450,000 to 700,000 distinct CDR3 sequences; 46% occur once, and the top ten carry 7.5% to 8.5%. Graves' hyperthyroidism without ophthalmopathy progression within 18 months was termed stable. Diagnostic assessment was based on clinical symptoms, serum thyroxine and TRAb, thyroid ultrasound and orbital computed tomography. This clonotype came up many times. The antigen remains undetermined.

Sequencing was done on a sample of peripheral blood or thyroid tissue (not recorded which). This clonotype originated in a woman under 30 with Graves' hyperthyroidism. The rearrangement joins TRBV7-6 to TRBJ2-5; possible D gene TRBD1, 6 bases. As DNA, the CDR3 is TGTGCCAGCAGCGCCGGACAGCCTGGAGAGACCCAGTACTTC. Translation gives CASSAGQPGETQYF.